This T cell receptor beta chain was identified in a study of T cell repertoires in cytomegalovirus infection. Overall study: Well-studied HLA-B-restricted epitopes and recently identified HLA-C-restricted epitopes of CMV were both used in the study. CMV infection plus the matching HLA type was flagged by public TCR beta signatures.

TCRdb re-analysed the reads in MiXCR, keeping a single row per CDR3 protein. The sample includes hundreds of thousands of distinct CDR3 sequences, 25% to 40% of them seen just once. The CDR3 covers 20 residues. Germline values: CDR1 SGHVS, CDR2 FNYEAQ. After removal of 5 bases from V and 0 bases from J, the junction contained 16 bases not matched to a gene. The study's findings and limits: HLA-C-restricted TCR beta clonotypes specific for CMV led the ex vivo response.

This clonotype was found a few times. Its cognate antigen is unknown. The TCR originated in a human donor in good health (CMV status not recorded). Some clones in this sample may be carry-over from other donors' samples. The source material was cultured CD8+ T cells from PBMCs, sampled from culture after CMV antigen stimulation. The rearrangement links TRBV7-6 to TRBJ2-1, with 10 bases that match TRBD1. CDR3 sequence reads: CASSVEGTGVHRFSYNEQFF. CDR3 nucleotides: TGTGCCAGCAGCGTAGAGGGGACAGGGGTACACAGATTCTCCTACAATGAGCAGTTCTTC.